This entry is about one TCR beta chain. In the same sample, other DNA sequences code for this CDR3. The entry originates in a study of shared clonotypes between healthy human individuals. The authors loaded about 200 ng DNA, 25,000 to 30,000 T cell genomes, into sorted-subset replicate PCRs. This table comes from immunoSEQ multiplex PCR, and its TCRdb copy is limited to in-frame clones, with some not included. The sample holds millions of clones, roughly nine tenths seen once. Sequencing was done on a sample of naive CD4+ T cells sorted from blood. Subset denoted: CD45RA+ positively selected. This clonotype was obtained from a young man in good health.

In DNA, the CDR3 is TGCGCCAGCAGCTTGGAAGCGGCGGCCGGAAACACCATATATTTT. It encodes CASSLEAAAGNTIYF. The chain is built from TRBV5-1 and TRBJ1-3, with D hard to call. CDR3 length: 15 residues. The V end lost 0 bases, the J end lost 4 bases, and 11 bases lay between the germline ends. Germline loops: CDR1 SGHRS, CDR2 YFSETQ.